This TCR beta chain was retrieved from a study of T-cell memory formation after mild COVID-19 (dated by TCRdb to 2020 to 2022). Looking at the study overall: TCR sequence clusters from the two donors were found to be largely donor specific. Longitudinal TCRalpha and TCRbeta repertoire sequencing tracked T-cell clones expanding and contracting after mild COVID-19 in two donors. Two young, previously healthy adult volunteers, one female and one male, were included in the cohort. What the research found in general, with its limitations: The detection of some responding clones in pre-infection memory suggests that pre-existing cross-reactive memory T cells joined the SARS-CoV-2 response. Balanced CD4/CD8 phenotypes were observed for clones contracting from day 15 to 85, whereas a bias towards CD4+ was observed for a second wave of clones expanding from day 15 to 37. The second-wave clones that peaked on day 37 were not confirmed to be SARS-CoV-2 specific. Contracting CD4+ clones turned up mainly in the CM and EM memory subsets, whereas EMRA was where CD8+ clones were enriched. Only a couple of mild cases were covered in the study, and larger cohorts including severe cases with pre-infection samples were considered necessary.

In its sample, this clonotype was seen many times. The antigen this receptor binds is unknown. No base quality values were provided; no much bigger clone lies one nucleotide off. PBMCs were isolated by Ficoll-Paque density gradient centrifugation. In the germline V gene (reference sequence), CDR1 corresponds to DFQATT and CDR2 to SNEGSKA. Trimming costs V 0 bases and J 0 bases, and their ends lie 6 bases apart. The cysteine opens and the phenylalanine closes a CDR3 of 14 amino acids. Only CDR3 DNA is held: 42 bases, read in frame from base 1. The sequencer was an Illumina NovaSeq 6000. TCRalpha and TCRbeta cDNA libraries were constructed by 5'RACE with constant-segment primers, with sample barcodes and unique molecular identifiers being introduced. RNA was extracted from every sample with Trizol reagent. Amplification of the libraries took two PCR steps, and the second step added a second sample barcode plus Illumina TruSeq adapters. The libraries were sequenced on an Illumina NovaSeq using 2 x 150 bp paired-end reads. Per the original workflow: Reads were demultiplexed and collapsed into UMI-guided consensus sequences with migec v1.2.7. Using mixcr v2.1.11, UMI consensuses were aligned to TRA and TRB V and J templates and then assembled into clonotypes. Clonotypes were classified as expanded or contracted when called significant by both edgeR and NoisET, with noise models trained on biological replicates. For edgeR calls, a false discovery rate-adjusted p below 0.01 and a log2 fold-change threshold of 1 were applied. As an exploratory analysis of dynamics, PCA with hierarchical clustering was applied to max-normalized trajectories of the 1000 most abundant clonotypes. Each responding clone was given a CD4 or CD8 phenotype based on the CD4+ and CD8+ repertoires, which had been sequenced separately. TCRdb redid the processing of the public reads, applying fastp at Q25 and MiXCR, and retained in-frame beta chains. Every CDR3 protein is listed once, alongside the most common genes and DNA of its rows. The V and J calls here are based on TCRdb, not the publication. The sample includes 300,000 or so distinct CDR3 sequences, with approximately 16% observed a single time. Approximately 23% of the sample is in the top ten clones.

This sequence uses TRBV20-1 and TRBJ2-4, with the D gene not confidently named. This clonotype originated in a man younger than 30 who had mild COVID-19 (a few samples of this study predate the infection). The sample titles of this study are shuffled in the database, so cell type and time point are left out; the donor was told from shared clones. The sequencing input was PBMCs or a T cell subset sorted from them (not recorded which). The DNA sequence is TGCAGTGCTAGAGAGGCCTTAGCCAAAAACATTCAGTACTTC. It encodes CSAREALAKNIQYF.